This passage covers 8 T cell receptor beta chains from one sample sequenced in a study of T cells after yellow fever vaccination (dated by TCRdb to between 2018 and 2021). The library relied on 5' RACE. TCRdb names Illumina HiSeq 2500 as the instrument used. The public reads were reprocessed in TCRdb via fastp at Q25 and MiXCR, keeping in-frame beta chains. Duplicate CDR3 protein sequences are folded into a single record with the most common DNA and genes. The sample table lists tens of thousands of distinct CDR3 sequences, around 7.3% of them with a count of one. The ten top clones hold around 45% of the sample. Reading the label with the study, this specimen's treatment or condition is: live attenuated yellow fever vaccine strain. The sequencing here drew on CD8+ T cells sorted from PBMCs, taken on the day of the yellow fever booster vaccination. Every receptor here comes from a man aged 25-45 years who received the YFV17D yellow fever vaccine.

This clonotype showed up just a few times. The J gene is TRBJ2-7, the V gene TRBV28, with a weak D call TRBD2 (5 bases). V lost 2 bases, J lost 12 bases, and 20 bases lay in between. CDR1 and CDR2 from the germline V gene are MDHEN and SYDVKM. This CDR3 region has 14 residues. The CDR3 sequence: CASSLHLEGTWLYF. The CDR3 DNA reads as TGTGCCAGCAGTTTACATTTAGAGGGTACGTGGCTGTACTTC.

The chain joins TRBV5-8 to TRBJ2-1, with 10 bases aligning to TRBD2. This CDR3 spans 15 amino acids. CDR1 and CDR2 (germline): SGHTS, YDEGEE. J lost 4 bases, V lost 4 bases, and 5 bases had no gene match. CDR3 residues: CASSEGLADYNEQFF. In DNA form, the CDR3 reads TGTGCCAGCAGCGAAGGACTAGCGGATTACAATGAGCAGTTCTTC.

This clonotype has a handful of counts. The chain combines TRBV5-1 with TRBJ2-3, with D hard to call. Trimming took 6 bases from V and 4 from J, leaving 18 bases between them. The V gene's germline CDR1 is SGHRS and CDR2 YFSETQ. This CDR3 is built from 15 residues. The CDR3 here is CASTPDRAEPDTQYF. Written as DNA, the CDR3 is TGCGCCAGCACCCCCGATCGGGCGGAACCAGATACGCAGTATTTT.

This clonotype was seen at least ten times. The chain joins TRBV20-1 to TRBJ2-3; the match to TRBD1 covers 7 bases. Germline V gene data show CDR1 as DFQATT and CDR2 as SNEGSKA (reference sequence). The CDR3 is made up of 13 amino acids. The J segment lost 2 bases and the V segment lost 5 bases, leaving 4 bases of the junction unmatched. Here the CDR3 DNA reads TGCAGTGCTCCGGGACAGACCACAGATACGCAGTATTTT. Protein: CSAPGQTTDTQYF.

The table lists this clonotype with a few counts. The chain recombines TRBV7-6 with TRBJ2-1; the match to TRBD2 covers 8 bases. This CDR3 is 16 amino acids long. Trimming at V came to 4 bases and at J to 0 bases, leaving 5 bases not matched to a gene. The V gene's germline CDR1 is SGHVS and CDR2 FNYEAQ. The CDR3: CASSSIAGSSYNEQFF. CDR3 nucleotides: TGTGCCAGCAGCTCCATAGCGGGGTCCTCCTACAATGAGCAGTTCTTC.

This clonotype was seen at least ten times. The gene calls are TRBV6-2 or TRBV6-3 and TRBJ2-1; D is possibly TRBD2 (7 bases). This CDR3 contains 13 residues. Trimming pared 4 bases from V and 8 bases from J, leaving 12 bases between. CDR1 is MNHEY, CDR2 SVGEGT, per germline. The CDR3 region is CASSWGGAHEQFF. The CDR3 coding sequence is TGTGCCAGCAGTTGGGGGGGGGCCCATGAGCAGTTCTTC.

V is TRBV7-9 and J is TRBJ2-7; no definite D call. The germline V gene has CDR1 SEHNR and CDR2 FQNEAQ (reference sequence). The CDR3 sequence is 12 residues long. Trimming took 6 bases from V and 2 from J, leaving 8 bases between them. CDR3 protein: CASSDATYEQYF. The CDR3 DNA sequence: TGTGCCAGCAGTGACGCTACCTACGAGCAGTACTTC.

This clonotype has more than one count but fewer than ten. This rearrangement joins TRBV14 to TRBJ2-2; the D is unclear. This CDR3 spans 15 amino acids. V was cut by 4 bases and J by 0 bases, with 9 bases left in between. CDR1 and CDR2 from the germline V gene are SGHDN and FVKESK. Here the CDR3 DNA reads TGTGCCAGCAGCCCTAGAATAGCGAACACCGGGGAGCTGTTTTTT. It encodes CASSPRIANTGELFF. Full variable domain (remainder filled in from reference TRBV14 and TRBJ2-2): EAGVTQFPSHSVIEKGQTVTLRCDPISGHDNLYWYRRVMGKEIKFLLHFVKESKQDESGMPNNRFLAERTGGTYSTLKVQPAELEDSGVYFCASSPRIANTGELFFGEGSRLTVL.